This T cell receptor (beta chain) came from a study of blood T cell repertoires in COVID-19. Study-wide background: Researchers got acute and convalescent COVID-19 samples from the United States, Italy and Spain.

Some clones are missing from TCRdb's copy, which holds only in-frame ones; the method was immunoSEQ multiplex PCR. The sample carries 390,000 or so clones, about nine tenths recorded once. CDR1 and CDR2 (germline): SGHTA, FQGNSA. This CDR3 has 16 residues. The V gene lost 5 bases and the J gene lost 2 bases, with 15 bases spanning the gap. This sequence joins TRBV7-2 and TRBJ2-2, with a weak D call TRBD2 (5 bases). The receptor's source is a woman aged 25 to 39 with active or convalescent COVID-19. Sequenced: peripheral blood. The CDR3 loop reads CASSGGGSENTGELFF. The CDR3 DNA reads as TGTGCCAGCAGCGGCGGCGGTAGCGAAAACACCGGGGAGCTGTTTTTT.